The 32 T cell receptor beta chains reported below all come from one sample, sequenced in a study of CD8 T cells in ankylosing spondylitis. One entry per CDR3 protein results from TCRdb running MiXCR on the 5' RACE reads. The data hold some 200,000 distinct CDR3 sequences, with 9.5% to 15% observed a single time. Sequencing input: blood, either unsorted or a sorted T cell fraction (not recorded which). The receptors stem from a male donor with ankylosing spondylitis or in good health (not recorded which).

The CDR3 DNA reads TGTGCCAGCAGCTGGCCCTTGACCGGGAGCTCCTATAATTCACCCCTCCACTTT. This sequence encodes CASSWPLTGSSYNSPLHF. V usage is TRBV11-2 and J usage is TRBJ1-6; no firm D call. Germline CDR1 SGHAT, CDR2 FQNNGV. The CDR3 is made up of 18 amino acids. V was cut by 4 bases and J by 0 bases, with 16 bases left in between.

This clonotype occurred a few times. Sequence at one end of the junction differs from germline and may be a read error. The V call is TRBV15, the J call TRBJ2-1, with D possibly being TRBD2 (6 bases). Germline CDR1 is LNHNV and CDR2 is YYDKDF (reference sequence). The CDR3 totals 14 residues. The CDR3 here is CATSRDRSGQGGLF. The CDR3 DNA follows: TGTGCCACCAGCAGAGACAGATCGGGGCAGGGAGGACTCTTC.

This clonotype was counted a few times. The rearrangement joins TRBV20-1 to TRBJ2-1, with TRBD2 identical over 9 bases. CDR3 size: 11 residues. Germline assignment: CDR1 DFQATT and CDR2 SNEGSKA (reference sequence). The DNA of the CDR3 is TGCGGACTAGCGTGGGAGAAGGGGCAGTTCTTC. This encodes CGLAWEKGQFF.

CDR3 sequence reads: CSARDRASYGYTF. CDR3 coding DNA: TGCAGTGCTAGAGACAGGGCATCCTATGGCTACACCTTC. This chain uses TRBV20-1 with TRBJ1-2; TRBD1 is a possible D gene (5 bases). There are 13 residues in the CDR3. The ends were cut back, 0 bases at V and 4 bases at J, with 9 bases in the middle. The V gene's germline CDR1 is DFQATT and CDR2 SNEGSKA (reference sequence).

This clonotype was counted at least ten times. The chain links TRBV7-9 to TRBJ2-5; D ambiguous. The CDR3 totals 12 residues. Germline CDR1 SEHNR, CDR2 FQNEAQ (reference sequence). The V and J ends lost 6 bases and 4 bases respectively, with 9 bases between them. The CDR3 DNA is TGTGCCAGCAGTTCTCCCGGAGAGACCCAGTACTTC. This codes for CASSSPGETQYF.

V usage is TRBV5-1 and J usage is TRBJ2-2, with 7 bases aligning to TRBD1. The CDR3 consists of 15 residues. Trimming at V came to 4 bases and at J to 5 bases, leaving 8 bases not matched to a gene. CDR1 and CDR2 from the germline V gene are SGHRS and YFSETQ. The CDR3 DNA is TGCGCCAGCAGCCCCGGGACAGAGTTTACCGGGGAGCTGTTTTTT. This gives the protein CASSPGTEFTGELFF.

V and J are TRBV11-2 and TRBJ2-5; unclear D gene. Between the trimmed V and J ends, which lost 1 base and 0 bases, there was a span of 9 bases. Germline assignment: CDR1 SGHAT and CDR2 FQNNGV. The CDR3 is 15 amino acids. The CDR3 DNA reads as TGTGCCAGCAGCTTAGGAACCCTGGACCAAGAGACCCAGTACTTC. Amino acids: CASSLGTLDQETQYF. The full variable domain, its missing parts supplied by reference TRBV11-2 and TRBJ2-5, is EAGVAQSPRYKIIEKRQSVAFWCNPISGHATLYWYQQILGQGPKLLIQFQNNGVVDDSQLPKDRFSAERLKGVDSTLKIQPAKLEDSAVYLCASSLGTLDQETQYFGPGTRLLVL.

The CDR3 is CASSGQGRRDSPLHF. DNA for the CDR3: TGTGCCAGCAGTGGGCAAGGGCGACGGGATTCACCCCTCCACTTT. The genes are TRBV2 and TRBJ1-6; D call uncertain. The germline CDR1 and CDR2 sequences are SNHLY and FYNNEI. V was clipped by 4 bases and J by 8 bases, with 15 bases between them. The CDR3 length is 15 residues.

This rearrangement joins TRBV7-9 to TRBJ2-1; 10 bases align to TRBD2. This CDR3 has 15 amino acids. V was pared by 5 bases and J by 7 bases, with 8 bases of the junction left unmatched. Germline-derived CDR1 and CDR2 are SEHNR and FQNEAQ (reference sequence). The CDR3 loop reads CASSPSGGEINEQFF. The CDR3, as DNA: TGTGCCAGCAGCCCGAGCGGGGGGGAGATAAATGAGCAGTTCTTC. Looking up the rest from reference TRBV7-9 and TRBJ2-1 gives the full variable domain: DTGVSQNPRHKITKRGQNVTFRCDPISEHNRLYWYRQTLGQGPEFLTYFQNEAQLEKSRLLSDRFSAERPKGSFSTLEIQRTEQGDSAMYLCASSPSGGEINEQFFGPGTRLTVL.

Only a few counts were recorded for this clonotype. The chain uses TRBV11-2 and TRBJ2-7; TRBD2 might be the D (5 bases). This CDR3 region has 18 residues. V lost 3 bases and J lost 1, with 22 bases in between. Germline-derived CDR1 and CDR2 are SGHAT and FQNNGV. The CDR3: CASSLLGISEGRSYEQYF. CDR3 nucleotide sequence: TGTGCCAGCAGCTTGTTGGGAATATCCGAGGGCAGATCCTACGAGCAGTACTTC. Together with reference TRBV11-2 and TRBJ2-7, the CDR3 gives the full variable domain: EAGVAQSPRYKIIEKRQSVAFWCNPISGHATLYWYQQILGQGPKLLIQFQNNGVVDDSQLPKDRFSAERLKGVDSTLKIQPAKLEDSAVYLCASSLLGISEGRSYEQYFGPGTRLTVT.

This clonotype has more than one count but fewer than ten. The chain joins TRBV20-1 to TRBJ2-1; weak D call: TRBD2 (5 bases). CDR3 length equals 10 residues. V was shortened by 3 bases and J by 8 bases, with 5 bases between the two germline ends. Germline V gene lookup returns CDR1 DFQATT and CDR2 SNEGSKA (reference sequence). The CDR3: CSARRDEQFF. CDR3 coding DNA: TGCAGTGCTAGGCGGGATGAGCAGTTCTTC.

The chain recombines TRBV10-1 with TRBJ1-2; D possibly corresponds to TRBD1 (6 bases). The V end was cut by 6 bases, the J end by 7 bases, with 15 bases between. The germline gives CDR1 WNHNN, CDR2 SYGVQD (reference sequence). The CDR3 loop spans 13 amino acids. This CDR3 is CASSETRGSGYTF. In DNA, the CDR3 is TGCGCCAGCAGCGAGACCAGGGGAAGTGGCTACACCTTC.

The CDR3 DNA sequence: TGTGCCAGCAGGACACTAAGGGGGAACACTGAAGCTTTCTTT. It yields the protein CASRTLRGNTEAFF. The V and J genes are TRBV2 and TRBJ1-1; perhaps TRBD1 as D (5 bases). V was pared by 6 bases and J by 1 base, with 12 bases between. Germline V gene data show CDR1 as SNHLY and CDR2 as FYNNEI. CDR3 size: 14 residues.

This clonotype has a handful of counts. The genes are TRBV4-2 and TRBJ2-1, with D hard to call. The CDR3 runs to 14 residues. Trimming shortened V by 3 bases and J by 3 bases, and 9 bases separated the two germline ends. CDR1 LGHNA and CDR2 YNFKEQ come from the germline V gene. CDR3 sequence: CASSHGRDYNEQFF. Here the CDR3 DNA reads TGTGCCAGCAGCCACGGCCGAGACTACAATGAGCAGTTCTTC.

This clonotype was seen only a few times. The chain carries TRBV20-1 and TRBJ2-5, with D tentatively TRBD1 (6 bases). Germline V gene sequence: CDR1 DFQATT, CDR2 SNEGSKA (reference sequence). Trimming left V 6 bases short and J 4 bases short, with 18 bases between. The CDR3 totals 14 residues. CDR3 amino acids: CSAADRNGVETQYF. CDR3 DNA: TGCAGTGCCGCGGACAGAAACGGGGTAGAGACCCAGTACTTC.

V usage is TRBV20-1 and J usage is TRBJ1-4, with D unclear. The CDR3 runs to 14 residues. The V and J ends lost 6 bases and 0 bases respectively, with 11 bases between them. Germline CDR1 reads DFQATT; CDR2 reads SNEGSKA (reference sequence). The CDR3 DNA sequence: TGCAGTGCCATACCGAGGGCAACTAATGAAAAACTGTTTTTT. Its protein is CSAIPRATNEKLFF.

On this clonotype itself: Since a much larger clone is just one base distant, this may be a read error. V gene TRBV5-1 combines with J gene TRBJ2-1; D remains ambiguous. CDR3 size: 17 residues. V dropped 0 bases and J dropped 0 bases, with 13 bases sitting between them. The germline V gene has CDR1 SGHRS and CDR2 YFSETQ. CDR3: CASSLEMGISSYNEQFF. In nucleotides, the CDR3 is TGCGCCAGCAGCTTGGAAATGGGGATTAGCTCCTACAATGAGCAGTTCTTC.

This clonotype was counted only a few times. V usage is TRBV11-2 and J usage is TRBJ2-1; a possible D gene is TRBD2 (6 bases). V was cut by 3 bases and J by 8 bases, with 20 bases left in between. Germline V lookup: CDR1 SGHAT, CDR2 FQNNGV. The CDR3 length is 16 residues. The CDR3 region has the DNA TGTGCCAGCAGCTTCTTTTTCGGGGGAACACAGGATGAGCAGTTCTTC. Translating gives CASSFFFGGTQDEQFF.

V is TRBV20-1 and J is TRBJ2-3; D tentatively fits TRBD1 or TRBD2 (6 bases each). CDR1 DFQATT and CDR2 SNEGSKA come from the germline V gene (reference sequence). The V end lost 3 bases, the J end lost 3 bases, and 13 bases lay between the germline ends. The CDR3 consists of 14 residues. The CDR3: CSARAGEVTDTQYF. CDR3 DNA sequence: TGCAGTGCTAGGGCAGGGGAGGTGACAGATACGCAGTATTTT.

The V gene is TRBV27, the J gene TRBJ2-7; tentative D call: TRBD2 (6 bases). The CDR3 has 15 amino acids. CDR1 is MNHEY and CDR2 is SMNVEV in the germline V gene (reference sequence). Between the trimmed V and J ends, which lost 3 bases and 0 bases, there was a span of 12 bases. CDR3 DNA: TGTGCCAGCAGTTTGGCGGGACCGGTCTCCTACGAGCAGTACTTC. Translated: CASSLAGPVSYEQYF.

This clonotype was detected only a few times. The chain combines TRBV15 with TRBJ2-1, with D uncertain. The CDR3 is 13 residues long. Trimming shortened V by 0 bases and J by 7 bases, and 7 bases separated the two germline ends. Per germline, CDR1 LNHNV and CDR2 YYDKDF (reference sequence). The CDR3 DNA reads TGTGCCACCAGCAGAGATAGAGCGAATGAGCAGTTCTTC. Protein product: CATSRDRANEQFF.

This clonotype was recorded a few times. The rearrangement joins TRBV29-1 to TRBJ2-7; tentatively, D is TRBD2 (6 bases). Germline V gives CDR1 SQVTM, CDR2 ANQGSEA. CDR3 length: 15 amino acids. V was pared by 1 base and J by 2 bases, with 15 bases between. The DNA of the CDR3 is TGCAGCGTTGAAGGAGCCGGGACTCCCCCCTACGAGCAGTACTTC. The encoded protein is CSVEGAGTPPYEQYF.

This clonotype came up many times. This chain connects TRBV5-5 to TRBJ1-6, with 8 bases aligning to TRBD1. This CDR3 comprises 14 residues. Germline-derived CDR1 and CDR2 are SGHKS and YYEKEE (reference sequence). The ends lost 3 bases at V and 7 bases at J; junction bases unmatched: 3. CDR3 nucleotides: TGTGCCAGCAGCTCCGGACAGGGCAATTCACCCCTCCACTTT. This encodes CASSSGQGNSPLHF.

The chain combines TRBV28 with TRBJ1-2; D is possibly TRBD1 (6 bases). The germline V and J ends were trimmed by 10 bases and 5 bases, with 23 bases remaining between them. The CDR3 length is 15 residues. Germline CDR1 is MDHEN and CDR2 is SYDVKM. CDR3 sequence reads: CAMSPGRGRGYGYTF. The CDR3 coding sequence is TGTGCCATGAGCCCCGGGCGGGGCAGGGGATATGGCTACACCTTC.

The chain uses TRBV14 and TRBJ1-3, with D uncertain. The CDR3 contains 14 residues. V was shortened by 5 bases and J by 1 base, with 9 bases between the two germline ends. Germline CDR1 is SGHDN and CDR2 is FVKESK. The CDR3 DNA reads as TGTGCCAGCAGCTTAGCGAGGTCTGGAAACACCATATATTTT. Translation: CASSLARSGNTIYF.

This clonotype was detected a few times. CDR3 region: CASNGGSEAFF. The DNA for the CDR3 is TGTGCCAGCAATGGGGGGTCTGAAGCTTTCTTT. The chain joins TRBV2 to TRBJ1-1; D possibly corresponds to TRBD1 (5 bases). Between the trimmed V and J ends, which lost 7 bases and 6 bases, there was a span of 9 bases. CDR1 SNHLY and CDR2 FYNNEI come from the germline V gene. The CDR3 loop spans 11 amino acids.

This clonotype was detected a few times. J is TRBJ2-3 and V is TRBV7-6; the D is unclear. Trimming cost V 4 bases and J 3 bases, with 11 bases left between them. The CDR3 length is 14 residues. The germline gives CDR1 SGHVS, CDR2 FNYEAQ. CDR3 in DNA: TGTGCCAGCAGCTCGCCGACGGATACAGATACGCAGTATTTT. Translating gives CASSSPTDTDTQYF.

There are a few counts of this clonotype. The chain combines TRBV5-1 with TRBJ2-5; 9 bases line up with TRBD1. The trim removed 4 bases at V and 1 base at J, leaving 2 bases unmatched. In germline, CDR1 is SGHRS, CDR2 YFSETQ. The CDR3 is 14 residues long. The CDR3 nucleotides are TGCGCCAGCAGCGGACAGGGGCGCCAAGAGACCCAGTACTTC. It is translated as CASSGQGRQETQYF.

The V gene is TRBV7-9, the J gene TRBJ1-6; D unresolved. CDR1 and CDR2 from the germline V gene are SEHNR and FQNEAQ (reference sequence). The CDR3 is 12 residues long. The germline V and J ends were trimmed by 4 bases and 7 bases, with 5 bases remaining between them. CDR3 sequence (DNA): TGTGCCAGCAGCTCGGTGAATTCACCCCTCCACTTT. Protein sequence: CASSSVNSPLHF. Looking up the rest from reference TRBV7-9 and TRBJ1-6 gives the full variable domain: DTGVSQNPRHKITKRGQNVTFRCDPISEHNRLYWYRQTLGQGPEFLTYFQNEAQLEKSRLLSDRFSAERPKGSFSTLEIQRTEQGDSAMYLCASSSVNSPLHFGNGTRLTVT.

The chain combines TRBV5-1 with TRBJ2-7, with TRBD1 matching 8 bases. V was pared by 1 base and J by 6 bases, with 9 bases of the junction left unmatched. Germline V gene lookup returns CDR1 SGHRS and CDR2 YFSETQ. The CDR3 runs to 15 residues. CDR3 protein: CASSLMAQGAIEQYF. CDR3 nucleotide sequence: TGCGCCAGCAGCTTGATGGCGCAGGGGGCGATCGAGCAGTACTTC.

In this sample, this clonotype turned up many times. The V gene is TRBV10-3, the J gene TRBJ2-7; no reliable D call. CDR1 is ENHRY and CDR2 is SYGVKD in the germline V gene. Trimming cost V 1 base and J 5 bases, with 9 bases left between them. There are 13 residues in the CDR3. CDR3 sequence (DNA): TGTGCCATCAGTGAGTGGCTGGCGGACGAGCAGTACTTC. Translated: CAISEWLADEQYF.

Only a few counts were recorded for this clonotype. The chain has TRBV5-4 and TRBJ2-2; D gene uncertain. Germline CDR1 is SGHNT and CDR2 is YYREEE (reference sequence). The CDR3 runs to 14 residues. V lost 2 bases to trimming and J lost 2 bases, with 7 bases between them. The chain's CDR3 is CASSFGPNTGELFF. In DNA form, the CDR3 reads TGTGCCAGCAGCTTTGGACCAAACACCGGGGAGCTGTTTTTT.